The source of this TCR beta chain is a study of human T cells and chemical hapten exposure. MiXCR was run by TCRdb on the RACE reads, yielding one entry per CDR3 protein. The sample has about 40,000 distinct CDR3 sequences; 3% to 4% are singletons. Noted time point: patch test 2, 6 weeks after DPC sensitization. Treatment described: therapeutic diphenylcyclopropenone sensitization with weekly scalp DPC. This clonotype was detected many times. Per the germline V gene, CDR1 is SGHRS and CDR2 is YFSETQ. This CDR3 spans 15 amino acids. J lost 4 bases, V lost 1 base, and 7 bases had no gene match. The TCR was taken from a man between 35 and 55 years old with alopecia areata. Some clones in this sample may be carry-over from other donors' samples. The V and J genes are TRBV5-1 and TRBJ1-1, with 7 bases matching TRBD1. Sequencing was performed on whole blood, taken in connection with sensitization to the hapten diphenylcyclopropenone (DPC). CDR3 nucleotide sequence: TGCGCCAGCAGCTTGAAGGGACAGAAGGTCACTGAAGCTTTCTTT. Translated: CASSLKGQKVTEAFF.